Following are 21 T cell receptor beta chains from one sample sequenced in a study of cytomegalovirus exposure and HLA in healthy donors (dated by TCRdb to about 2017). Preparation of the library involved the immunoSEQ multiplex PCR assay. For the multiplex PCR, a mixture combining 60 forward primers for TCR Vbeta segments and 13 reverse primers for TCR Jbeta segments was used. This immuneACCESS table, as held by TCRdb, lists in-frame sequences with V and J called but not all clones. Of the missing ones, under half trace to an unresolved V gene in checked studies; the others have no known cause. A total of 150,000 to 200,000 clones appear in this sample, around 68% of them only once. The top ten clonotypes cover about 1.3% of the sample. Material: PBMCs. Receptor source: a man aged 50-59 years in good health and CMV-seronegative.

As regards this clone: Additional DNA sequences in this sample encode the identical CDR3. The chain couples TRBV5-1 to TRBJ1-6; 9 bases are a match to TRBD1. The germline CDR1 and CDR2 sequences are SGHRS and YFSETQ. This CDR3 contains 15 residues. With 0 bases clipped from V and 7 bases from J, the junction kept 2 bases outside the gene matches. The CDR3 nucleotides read TGCGCCAGCAGCTTGGGACAGGGGGGAAATTCACCCCTCCACTTT. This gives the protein CASSLGQGGNSPLHF.

The CDR3 is CASSHRDTLGDQPQHF. DNA of the CDR3: TGTGCCAGCAGTCACCGGGACACCCTCGGCGATCAGCCCCAGCATTTT. This chain joins TRBV27 and TRBJ1-5; possible D gene TRBD1, 6 bases. This CDR3 comprises 16 residues. Germline CDR1 is MNHEY and CDR2 is SMNVEV (reference sequence). Trimming left V 5 bases short and J 5 bases short, with 19 bases between.

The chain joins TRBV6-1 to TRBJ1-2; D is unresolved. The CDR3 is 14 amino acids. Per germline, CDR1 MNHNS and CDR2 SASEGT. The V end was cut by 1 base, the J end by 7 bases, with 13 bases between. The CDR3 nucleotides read TGTGCCAGCAGTGAAGAGGGAGCACCGGTTGGCTACACCTTC. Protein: CASSEEGAPVGYTF.

In nucleotides, the CDR3 is TGTGCCAGCGAGGGACAGCAAAACATTCAGTACTTC. Protein product: CASEGQQNIQYF. J is TRBJ2-4 and V is TRBV9; 7 bases match TRBD1. The CDR3 covers 12 residues. Germline loops: CDR1 SGDLS, CDR2 YYNGEE. Losses at the gene ends were 7 bases for V and 5 bases for J; bases not matched to a gene: 3.

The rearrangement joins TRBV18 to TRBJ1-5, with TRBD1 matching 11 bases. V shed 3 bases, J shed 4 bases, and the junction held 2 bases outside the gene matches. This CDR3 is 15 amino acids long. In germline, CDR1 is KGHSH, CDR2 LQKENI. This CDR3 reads CASSPGQGGNQPQHF. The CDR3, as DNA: TGTGCCAGCTCACCGGGACAGGGGGGTAATCAGCCCCAGCATTTT.

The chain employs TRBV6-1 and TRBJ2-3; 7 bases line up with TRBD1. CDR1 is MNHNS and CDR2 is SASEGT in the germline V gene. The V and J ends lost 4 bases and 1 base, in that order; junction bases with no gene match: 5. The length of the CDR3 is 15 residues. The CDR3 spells CASSGSGGGTDTQYF. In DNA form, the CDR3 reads TGTGCCAGCAGTGGGTCAGGGGGAGGCACAGATACGCAGTATTTT.

Here the CDR3 DNA reads TGTGCCAGCAGCAACGGGGACGCCGGGAGGGGGCAGTTCTTC. Protein product: CASSNGDAGRGQFF. The V gene is TRBV11-3, the J gene TRBJ2-1; TRBD2 aligns across 8 bases. J lost 12 bases, V lost 5 bases, and 12 bases had no gene match. Per the germline V gene, CDR1 is SGHNT and CDR2 is YENEEA. The length of the CDR3 is 14 residues.

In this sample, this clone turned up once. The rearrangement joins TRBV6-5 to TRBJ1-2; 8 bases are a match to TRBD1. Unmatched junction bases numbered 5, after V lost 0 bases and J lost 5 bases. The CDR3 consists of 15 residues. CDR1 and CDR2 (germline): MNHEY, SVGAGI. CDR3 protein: CASSYSRDRTYGYTF. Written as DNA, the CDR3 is TGTGCCAGCAGTTACTCCCGGGACAGGACTTATGGCTACACCTTC.

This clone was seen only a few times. The CDR3 sequence is CASSHASGNEQFF. The DNA for the CDR3 is TGCGCCAGCAGCCACGCATCGGGAAATGAGCAGTTCTTC. J is TRBJ2-1 and V is TRBV4-1, with a possible D match to TRBD2 (5 bases). Trimming left V 3 bases short and J 7 bases short, with 10 bases between. The CDR3 sequence is 13 residues long. Per germline, CDR1 MGHRA and CDR2 YSYEKL.

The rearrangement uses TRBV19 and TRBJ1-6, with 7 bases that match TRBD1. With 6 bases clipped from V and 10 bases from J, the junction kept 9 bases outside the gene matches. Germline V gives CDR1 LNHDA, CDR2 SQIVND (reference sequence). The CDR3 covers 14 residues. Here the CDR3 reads CASRRTGETSPLHF. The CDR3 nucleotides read TGTGCCAGTAGACGAACAGGGGAAACATCACCCCTCCACTTT.

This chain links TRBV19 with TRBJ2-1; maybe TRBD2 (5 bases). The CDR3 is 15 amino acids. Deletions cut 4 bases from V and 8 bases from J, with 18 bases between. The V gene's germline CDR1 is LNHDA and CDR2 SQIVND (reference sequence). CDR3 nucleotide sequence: TGTGCCAGTAGTAACGGACGGACTCCCGGGGATGAGCAGTTCTTC. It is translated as CASSNGRTPGDEQFF.

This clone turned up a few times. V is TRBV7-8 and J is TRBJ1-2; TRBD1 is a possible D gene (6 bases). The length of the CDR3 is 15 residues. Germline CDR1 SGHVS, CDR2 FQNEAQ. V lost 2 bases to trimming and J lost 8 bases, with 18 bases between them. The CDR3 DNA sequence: TGTGCCAGCAGCTTAACTGGGACATCCGTACGGGGCTACACCTTC. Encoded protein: CASSLTGTSVRGYTF.

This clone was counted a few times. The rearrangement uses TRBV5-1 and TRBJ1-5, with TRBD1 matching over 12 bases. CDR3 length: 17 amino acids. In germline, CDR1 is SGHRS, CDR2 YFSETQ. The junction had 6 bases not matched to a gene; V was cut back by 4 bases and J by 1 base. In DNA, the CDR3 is TGCGCCAGCAGCAACCGGGACAGGGGGCAGAGCAATCAGCCCCAGCATTTT. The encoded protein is CASSNRDRGQSNQPQHF.

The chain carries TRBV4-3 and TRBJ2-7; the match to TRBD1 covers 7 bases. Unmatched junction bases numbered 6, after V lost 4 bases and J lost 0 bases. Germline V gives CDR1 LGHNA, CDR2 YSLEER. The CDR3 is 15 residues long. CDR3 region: CASSRIRGSSYEQYF. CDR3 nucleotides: TGCGCCAGCAGCCGCATCAGGGGGAGCTCCTACGAGCAGTACTTC.

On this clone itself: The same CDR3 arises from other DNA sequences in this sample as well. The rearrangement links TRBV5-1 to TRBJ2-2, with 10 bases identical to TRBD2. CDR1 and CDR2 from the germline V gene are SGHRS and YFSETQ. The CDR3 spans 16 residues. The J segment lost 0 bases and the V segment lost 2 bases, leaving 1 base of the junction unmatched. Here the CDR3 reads CASSLTSGANTGELFF. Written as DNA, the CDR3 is TGCGCCAGCAGCTTAACTAGCGGGGCGAACACCGGGGAGCTGTTTTTT.

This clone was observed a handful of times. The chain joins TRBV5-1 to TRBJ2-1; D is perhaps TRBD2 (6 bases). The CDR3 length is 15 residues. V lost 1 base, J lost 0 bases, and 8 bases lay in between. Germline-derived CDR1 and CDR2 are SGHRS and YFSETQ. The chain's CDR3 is CASSLRGNSYNEQFF. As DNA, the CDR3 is TGCGCCAGCAGCTTGCGCGGGAACTCCTACAATGAGCAGTTCTTC.

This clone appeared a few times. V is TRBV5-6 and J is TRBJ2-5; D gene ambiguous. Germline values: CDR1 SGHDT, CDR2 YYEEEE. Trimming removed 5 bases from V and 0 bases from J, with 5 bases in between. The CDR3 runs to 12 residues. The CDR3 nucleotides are TGTGCCAGCAGTGGAGACCAAGAGACCCAGTACTTC. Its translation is CASSGDQETQYF.

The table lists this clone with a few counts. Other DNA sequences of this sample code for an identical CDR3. The CDR3 protein is CASSLGGRNTEAFF. CDR3 DNA sequence: TGTGCCAGCAGCTTGGGGGGGCGGAACACTGAAGCTTTCTTT. V gene TRBV5-4 combines with J gene TRBJ1-1; TRBD1 might be the D (6 bases). CDR1 is SGHNT, CDR2 YYREEE, per germline (reference sequence). CDR3 size: 14 residues. V was pared by 0 bases and J by 1 base, with 7 bases between.

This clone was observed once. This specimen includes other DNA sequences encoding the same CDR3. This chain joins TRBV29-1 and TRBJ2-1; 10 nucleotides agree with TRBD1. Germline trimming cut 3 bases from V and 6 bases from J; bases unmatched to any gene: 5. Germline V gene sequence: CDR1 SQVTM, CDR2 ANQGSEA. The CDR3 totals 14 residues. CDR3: CSVEGTGALNEQFF. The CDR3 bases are TGCAGCGTTGAGGGGACAGGGGCGCTCAATGAGCAGTTCTTC.

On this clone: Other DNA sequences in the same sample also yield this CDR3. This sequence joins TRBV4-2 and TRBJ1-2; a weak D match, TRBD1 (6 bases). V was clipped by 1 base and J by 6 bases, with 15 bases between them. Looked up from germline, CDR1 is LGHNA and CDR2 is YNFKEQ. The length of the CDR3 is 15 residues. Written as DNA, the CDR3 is TGTGCCAGCAGCCAAGCCAAAACAGGGTGGGATGGCTACACCTTC. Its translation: CASSQAKTGWDGYTF.

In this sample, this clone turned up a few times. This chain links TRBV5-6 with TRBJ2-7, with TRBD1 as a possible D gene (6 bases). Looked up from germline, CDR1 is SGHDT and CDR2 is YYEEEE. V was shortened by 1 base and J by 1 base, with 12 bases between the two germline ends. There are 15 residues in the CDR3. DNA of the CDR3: TGTGCCAGCAGCTTGACAGGGTCCCTATCCTACGAGCAGTACTTC. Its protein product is CASSLTGSLSYEQYF.